In this sample, the clone carrying this TCR beta chain turned up a few times. Its specificity is unknown. This sample is part of a study of T-cell reconstitution after alpha-beta-depleted transplantation in children. Findings and caveats of the study: It was reported that alpha-beta T cells came from several hundred expanded graft clones (about two months after transplant). Fresh T-cell production supplied most of the T-cell counts and diversity seen one year after transplant. Surviving recipient T cells and intrathymic progenitors accounted for some patients' high TCRbeta diversity at day 60.

It was with unique molecular identifiers that the TCRbeta library was prepared. TCRdb itself ran the PCR reads through MiXCR, one entry per CDR3 protein. The sample has around 960,000 distinct CDR3 sequences, about 31% seen once. The V gene's germline CDR1 is SQVTM and CDR2 ANQGSEA. The CDR3 totals 11 residues. V lost 7 bases to trimming and J lost 12 bases, with 13 bases between them. Sequenced material: PBMCs, mostly from graft donor cells, taken 360 days after TCRalphabeta/CD19-depleted stem cell transplant. The V call is TRBV29-1, the J call TRBJ1-6, with D hard to call. The source of this sequence is a boy under two years old who had a stem cell transplant for SCID, so the T cells may come from the graft donor. CDR3 in amino acids: CSDSSVLPLHF. The CDR3 DNA reads as TGCAGCGATTCCTCTGTGCTACCCCTCCACTTT.